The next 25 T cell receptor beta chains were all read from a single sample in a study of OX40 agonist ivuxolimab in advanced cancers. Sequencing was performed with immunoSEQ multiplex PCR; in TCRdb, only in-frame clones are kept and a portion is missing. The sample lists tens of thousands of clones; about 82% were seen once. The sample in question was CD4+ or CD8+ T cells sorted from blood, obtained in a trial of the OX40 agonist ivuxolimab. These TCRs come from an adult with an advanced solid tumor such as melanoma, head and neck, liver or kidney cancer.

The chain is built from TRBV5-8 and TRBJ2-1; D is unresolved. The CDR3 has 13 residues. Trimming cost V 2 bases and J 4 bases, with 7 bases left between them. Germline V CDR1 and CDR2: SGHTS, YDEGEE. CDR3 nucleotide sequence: TGTGCCAGCAGCTTCAGCGATTACAATGAGCAGTTCTTC. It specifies CASSFSDYNEQFF.

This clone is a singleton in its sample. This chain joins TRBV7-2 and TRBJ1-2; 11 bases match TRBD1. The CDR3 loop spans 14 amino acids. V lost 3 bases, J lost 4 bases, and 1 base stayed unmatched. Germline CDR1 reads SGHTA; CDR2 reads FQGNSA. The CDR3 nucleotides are TGTGCCAGCAGCTTGGGACAGGGGGGCTATGGCTACACCTTC. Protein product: CASSLGQGGYGYTF.

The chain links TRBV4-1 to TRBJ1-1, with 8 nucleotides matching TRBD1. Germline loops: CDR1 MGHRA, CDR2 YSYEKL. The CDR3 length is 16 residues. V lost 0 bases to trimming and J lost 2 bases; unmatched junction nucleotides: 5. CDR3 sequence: CASSQDPGQVNTEAFF. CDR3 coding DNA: TGCGCCAGCAGCCAAGACCCGGGACAGGTAAACACTGAAGCTTTCTTT.

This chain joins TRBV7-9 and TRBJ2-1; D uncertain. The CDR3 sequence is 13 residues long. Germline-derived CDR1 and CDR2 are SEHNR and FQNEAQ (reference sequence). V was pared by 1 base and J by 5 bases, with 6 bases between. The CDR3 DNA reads TGTGCCAGCAGCTTAGGCCAGGACAATGAGCAGTTCTTC. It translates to CASSLGQDNEQFF.

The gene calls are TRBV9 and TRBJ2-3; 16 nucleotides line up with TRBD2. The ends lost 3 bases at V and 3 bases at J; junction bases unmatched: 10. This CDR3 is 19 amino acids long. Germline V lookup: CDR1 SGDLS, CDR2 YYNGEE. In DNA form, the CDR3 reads TGTGCCAGCAGCGCCGCCTGGGGACTAGCGGGGGGGCCTACAGATACGCAGTATTTT. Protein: CASSAAWGLAGGPTDTQYF.

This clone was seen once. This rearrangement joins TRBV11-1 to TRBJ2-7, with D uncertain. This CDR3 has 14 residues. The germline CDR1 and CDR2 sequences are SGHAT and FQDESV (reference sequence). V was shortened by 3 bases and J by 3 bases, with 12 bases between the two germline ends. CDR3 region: CASSFRSGGYEQYV. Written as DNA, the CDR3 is TGTGCCAGCAGCTTTCGTTCCGGTGGCTACGAGCAGTACGTC.

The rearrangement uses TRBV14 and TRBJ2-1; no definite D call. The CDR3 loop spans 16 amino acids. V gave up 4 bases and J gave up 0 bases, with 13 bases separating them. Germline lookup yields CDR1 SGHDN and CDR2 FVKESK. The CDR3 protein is CASSPSLPFSYNEQFF. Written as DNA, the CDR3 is TGTGCCAGCAGCCCGTCCCTTCCTTTCTCCTACAATGAGCAGTTCTTC.

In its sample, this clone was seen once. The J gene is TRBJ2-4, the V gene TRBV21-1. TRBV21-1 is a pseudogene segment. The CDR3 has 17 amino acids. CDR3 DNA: TGTGCCAGCAGCAAAAGGGTCGGGACGGCAGACAAAAACATTCAGTACTTC. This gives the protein CASSKRVGTADKNIQYF.

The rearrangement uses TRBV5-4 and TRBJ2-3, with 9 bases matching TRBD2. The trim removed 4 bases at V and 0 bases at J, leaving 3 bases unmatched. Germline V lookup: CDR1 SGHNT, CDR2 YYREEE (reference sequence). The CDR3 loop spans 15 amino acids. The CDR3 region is CASSPTSGSTDTQYF. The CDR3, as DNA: TGTGCCAGCAGCCCGACTAGCGGTAGCACAGATACGCAGTATTTT.

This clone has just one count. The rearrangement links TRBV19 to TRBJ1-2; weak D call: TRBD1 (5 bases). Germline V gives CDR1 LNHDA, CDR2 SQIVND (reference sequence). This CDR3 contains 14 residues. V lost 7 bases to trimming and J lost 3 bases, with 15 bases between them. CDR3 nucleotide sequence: TGTGCCAGTACCCTCCAGGGTGCGGACTATGGCTACACCTTC. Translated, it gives CASTLQGADYGYTF.

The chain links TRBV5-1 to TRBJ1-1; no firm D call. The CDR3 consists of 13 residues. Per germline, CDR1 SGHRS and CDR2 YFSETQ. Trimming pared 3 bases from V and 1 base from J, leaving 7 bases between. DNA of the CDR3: TGCGCCAGCAGCTCCACACCGAACACTGAAGCTTTCTTT. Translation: CASSSTPNTEAFF. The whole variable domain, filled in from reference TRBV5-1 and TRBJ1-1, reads KAGVTQTPRYLIKTRGQQVTLSCSPISGHRSVSWYQQTPGQGLQFLFEYFSETQRNKGNFPGRFSGRQFSNSRSEMNVSTLELGDSALYLCASSSTPNTEAFFGQGTRLTVV.

The CDR3 nucleotides read TGTGCCAGCAGTGAAACAGGGTTGTTGTCCTACGAGCAGTACGTC. Its protein is CASSETGLLSYEQYV. V is TRBV6-1 and J is TRBJ2-7; possible D gene TRBD1, 6 bases. The CDR3 contains 15 residues. Between the trimmed V and J ends, which lost 2 bases and 1 base, there was a span of 12 bases. CDR1 MNHNS and CDR2 SASEGT come from the germline V gene.

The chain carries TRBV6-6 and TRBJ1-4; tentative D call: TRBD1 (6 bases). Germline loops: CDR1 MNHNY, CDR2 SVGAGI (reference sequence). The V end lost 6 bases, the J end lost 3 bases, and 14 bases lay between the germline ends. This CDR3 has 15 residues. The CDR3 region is CASRGAALSNEKLFF. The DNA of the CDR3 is TGTGCCAGCAGGGGGGCCGCCTTATCTAATGAAAAACTGTTTTTT.

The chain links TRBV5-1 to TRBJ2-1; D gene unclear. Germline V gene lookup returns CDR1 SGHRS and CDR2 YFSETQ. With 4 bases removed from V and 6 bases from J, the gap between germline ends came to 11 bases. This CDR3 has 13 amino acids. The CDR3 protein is CASSQLERNEQFF. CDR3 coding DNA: TGCGCCAGCAGCCAGCTAGAGCGCAATGAGCAGTTCTTC.

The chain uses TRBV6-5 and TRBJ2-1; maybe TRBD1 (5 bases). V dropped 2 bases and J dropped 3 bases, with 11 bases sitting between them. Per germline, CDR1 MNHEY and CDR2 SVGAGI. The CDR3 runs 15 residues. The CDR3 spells CASSYEAGNYNEQFF. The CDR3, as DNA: TGTGCCAGCAGTTACGAGGCAGGGAACTACAATGAGCAGTTCTTC.

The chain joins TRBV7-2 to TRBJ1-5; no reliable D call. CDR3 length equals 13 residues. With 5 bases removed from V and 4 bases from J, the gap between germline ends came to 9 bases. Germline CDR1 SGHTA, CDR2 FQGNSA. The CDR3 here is CASSAGWNQPQHF. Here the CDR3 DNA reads TGTGCCAGCAGCGCTGGGTGGAATCAGCCCCAGCATTTT.

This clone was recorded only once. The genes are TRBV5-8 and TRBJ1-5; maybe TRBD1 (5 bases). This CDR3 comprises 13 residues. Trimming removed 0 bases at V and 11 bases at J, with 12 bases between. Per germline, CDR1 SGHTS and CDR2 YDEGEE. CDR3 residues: CASSLAGLGAQHF. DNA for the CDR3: TGTGCCAGCAGCTTGGCGGGTTTAGGGGCCCAGCATTTT.

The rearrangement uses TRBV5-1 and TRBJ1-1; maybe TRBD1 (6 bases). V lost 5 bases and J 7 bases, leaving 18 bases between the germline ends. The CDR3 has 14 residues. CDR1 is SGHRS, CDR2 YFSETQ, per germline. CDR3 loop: CASSSTGRWGEAFF. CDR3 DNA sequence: TGCGCCAGCAGTTCGACAGGCCGCTGGGGTGAAGCTTTCTTT.

Here the CDR3 reads CASSLAAGGGTDTQYF. DNA for the CDR3: TGTGCCAGCAGCTTGGCAGCGGGAGGGGGCACAGATACGCAGTATTTT. The chain carries TRBV5-4 and TRBJ2-3; TRBD2 matches at 10 bases. CDR1 is SGHNT, CDR2 YYREEE, per germline (reference sequence). CDR3 length: 16 residues. V lost 0 bases to trimming and J lost 1 base; unmatched junction nucleotides: 2. Supplemented by reference TRBV5-4 and TRBJ2-3, the full variable domain reads ETGVTQSPTHLIKTRGQQVTLRCSSQSGHNTVSWYQQALGQGPQFIFQYYREEENGRGNFPPRFSGLQFPNYSSELNVNALELDDSALYLCASSLAAGGGTDTQYFGPGTRLTVL.

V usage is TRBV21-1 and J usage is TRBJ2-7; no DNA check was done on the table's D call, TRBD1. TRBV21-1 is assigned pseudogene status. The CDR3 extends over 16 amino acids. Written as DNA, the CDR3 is TGTGCCAGCAGCAAAGAGGGACAGGGGGCGCGGTACGAGCAGTACGTC. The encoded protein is CASSKEGQGARYEQYV.

The CDR3 region has the DNA TGTGCCAGCAGCTTATCCCCTAGCGGGTTTAGCACAGATACGCAGTATTTT. Translated, it gives CASSLSPSGFSTDTQYF. The chain has TRBV7-6 and TRBJ2-3; 8 bases agree with TRBD2. Germline V gives CDR1 SGHVS, CDR2 FNYEAQ. V shed 2 bases, J shed 0 bases, and the junction held 7 bases outside the gene matches. This CDR3 has 17 residues.

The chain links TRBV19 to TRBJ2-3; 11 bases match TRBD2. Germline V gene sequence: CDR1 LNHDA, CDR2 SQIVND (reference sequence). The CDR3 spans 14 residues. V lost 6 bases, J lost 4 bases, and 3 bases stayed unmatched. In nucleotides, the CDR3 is TGTGCCAGTAGCTTAGCGGGGGGGTCAGATACGCAGTATTTT. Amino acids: CASSLAGGSDTQYF.

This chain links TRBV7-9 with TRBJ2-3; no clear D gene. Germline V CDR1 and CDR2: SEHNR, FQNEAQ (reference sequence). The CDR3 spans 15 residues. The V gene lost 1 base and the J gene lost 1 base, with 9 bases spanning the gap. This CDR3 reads CASSLGQSRTDTQYF. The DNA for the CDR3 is TGTGCCAGCAGCTTAGGGCAGAGTCGCACAGATACGCAGTATTTT.

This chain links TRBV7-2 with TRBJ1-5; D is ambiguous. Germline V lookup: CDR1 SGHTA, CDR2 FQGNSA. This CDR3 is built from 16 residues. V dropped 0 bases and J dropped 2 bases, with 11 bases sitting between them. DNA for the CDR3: TGTGCCAGCAGCTTAGCCCCCGGTTGGGGCAATCAGCCCCAGCATTTT. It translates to CASSLAPGWGNQPQHF.

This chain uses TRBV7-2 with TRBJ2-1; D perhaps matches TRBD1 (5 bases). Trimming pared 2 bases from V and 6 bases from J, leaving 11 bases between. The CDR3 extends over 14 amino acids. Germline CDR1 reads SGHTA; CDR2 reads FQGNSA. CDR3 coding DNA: TGTGCCAGCAGCTTAAGTTTAGGGGTCAATGAGCAGTTCTTC. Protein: CASSLSLGVNEQFF.